This section outlines one T cell receptor (beta chain) sequence together with its context. The source of the sample is a study of cytomegalovirus exposure and HLA in healthy donors. V dropped 6 bases and J dropped 5; count of bases not matched to a gene: 3. CDR1 is SNHLY, CDR2 FYNNEI, per germline. The CDR3 sequence is 12 residues long. Primers for the PCR totalled 60 Vbeta and 13 Jbeta. The repertoire was sequenced with immunoSEQ multiplex PCR; TCRdb's copy has only in-frame clones and lacks some. The table includes more than 150,000 clones, approximately 82% detected once. The chain uses TRBV2 and TRBJ1-1, with 7 bases that match TRBD1. What was sequenced was PBMCs. This sequence originates from a young woman in good health and CMV-seropositive. The CDR3 loop reads CASSPGGTEAFF. The CDR3 DNA sequence: TGTGCCAGCAGCCCAGGGGGAACTGAAGCTTTCTTT.